This record covers a single T cell receptor (beta chain). Its antigen remains unidentified. Per-nucleotide qualities are absent, and no much larger clonotype sits a single base away. This entry comes from a study of chemoradiotherapy in HPV16-positive cancers (dated by TCRdb to the early 2020s). A note on the overall study: Using functional T-cell assays on cells from a couple of HPV16-positive patients, the researchers defined candidate HPV-specific T-cell clones and common TCR motifs. The study asked whether T-cell immunity against the HPV oncoproteins E6 and E7 changes during chemoradiotherapy and whether it affects survival. The candidate HPV-specific TCRs and motifs were subsequently tracked in TCR repertoires obtained from roughly 85 patients with HPV-related cancers. Overall results and qualifications from the work: Expansion of candidate HPV-specific clones and E7-related TCR motifs was observed in the tumor microenvironment during treatment, whereas no such expansion was observed for non-HPV-specific T cells. The functional definition of HPV-specific T cells was derived from only two HPV16-positive patients, and the survival association was reported for HPV16-positive patients. In HPV16-positive patients, expansion of HPV-responsive T cells during chemoradiotherapy was found to be associated with improved recurrence-free survival.

CDR1 and CDR2 are drawn from the germline V gene: SGHTA, FQGTGA. From its cysteine to its phenylalanine, the CDR3 spans 15 amino acids. The only DNA kept is the CDR3, 45 bases in frame from the first base. Cut back by 1 base and 8 bases, the V and J ends lie 15 bases apart. Library method: the immunoSEQ multiplex PCR assay. TCRdb took over this immuneACCESS table, retaining in-frame rearrangements with V and J assigned. Such tables are incomplete; in checked studies, under half of the missing clones stem from an unresolved V gene, and the remainder is unexplained. The sample includes more than 2,000 clones, with around 91% observed a single time. Approximately 5% of the sample is taken by the ten largest. Repertoires were sampled multiple times during chemoradiotherapy, which allowed clonal expansion in the tumor microenvironment to be followed.

Sequenced here: tumor tissue, sampled from a patient who underwent chemoradiotherapy. This receptor was identified in a human donor with HPV-associated anogenital cancer. The V and J genes are TRBV7-3 and TRBJ2-1, with the D gene call left open. The CDR3 reads as follows: CASSLMSSPSDEQFF. In nucleotides, the sequence is TGTGCCAGCAGCTTAATGAGCTCCCCGTCAGATGAGCAGTTCTTC.